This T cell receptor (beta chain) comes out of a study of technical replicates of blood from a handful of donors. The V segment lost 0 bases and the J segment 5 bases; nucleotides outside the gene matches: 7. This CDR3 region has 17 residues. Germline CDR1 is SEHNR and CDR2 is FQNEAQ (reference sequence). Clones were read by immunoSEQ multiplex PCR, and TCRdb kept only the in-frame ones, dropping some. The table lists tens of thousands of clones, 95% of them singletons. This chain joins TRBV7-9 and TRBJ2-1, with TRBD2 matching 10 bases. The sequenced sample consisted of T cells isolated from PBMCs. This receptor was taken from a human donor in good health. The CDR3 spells CASSLAPGSGGNNEQFF. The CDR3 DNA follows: TGTGCCAGCAGCTTAGCGCCCGGTAGCGGGGGGAACAATGAGCAGTTCTTC.